This passage covers 26 T cell receptor beta chains from one sample sequenced in a study of human thymus T cells. The table came from immunoSEQ multiplex PCR; TCRdb's copy has only in-frame clones and leaves some out. This sample has 55,000 to 85,000 clones, with 85% to 95% found just once. Obtained as resections during corrective heart surgery, the thymus tissue was then studied. Sequencing input: thymus tissue. These receptor sequences come from a girl less than two years old with a congenital heart defect but otherwise immunologically healthy.

The chain is built from TRBV7-9 and TRBJ1-4; D perhaps matches TRBD1 (6 bases). The CDR3 is made up of 18 amino acids. Germline CDR1 and CDR2: SEHNR and FQNEAQ (reference sequence). The V end lost 5 bases, the J end lost 5 bases, and 24 bases lay between the germline ends. The CDR3 protein is CASSRGGHTLEGNEKLFF. Here the CDR3 DNA reads TGTGCCAGCAGCCGGGGGGGACATACCTTAGAGGGGAATGAAAAACTGTTTTTT.

V gene TRBV9 combines with J gene TRBJ2-1; TRBD2 agrees at 7 bases. After removal of 0 bases from V and 3 bases from J, the junction contained 6 bases not matched to a gene. The CDR3 has 16 amino acids. CDR1 SGDLS and CDR2 YYNGEE come from the germline V gene. The CDR3 DNA reads as TGTGCCAGCAGCGTAGTCCTAGCGGAGGACTACAATGAGCAGTTCTTC. Translated: CASSVVLAEDYNEQFF.

This clone has a single count. The rearrangement uses TRBV7-3 and TRBJ2-1, with D possibly TRBD2 on 7 matching bases. In germline, CDR1 is SGHTA, CDR2 FQGTGA. The CDR3 sequence is 18 residues long. Trimming pared 1 base from V and 4 bases from J, leaving 20 bases between. The CDR3 loop is CASSLRGREKNGYNEQFF. CDR3 in DNA: TGTGCCAGCAGCTTAAGGGGGCGGGAGAAGAATGGGTACAATGAGCAGTTCTTC.

The rearrangement joins TRBV27 to TRBJ2-3; TRBD2 matches 9 bases. The germline V gene encodes CDR1 MNHEY and CDR2 SMNVEV (reference sequence). V shed 5 bases, J shed 2 bases, and the junction held 8 bases outside the gene matches. CDR3 size: 16 residues. The CDR3 coding sequence is TGTGCCAGCAGTCTTAGCGGGAGTAGGGTCACAGATACGCAGTATTTT. This encodes CASSLSGSRVTDTQYF.

The rearrangement joins TRBV7-8 to TRBJ1-2, with D possibly matching TRBD1 (5 bases). The length of the CDR3 is 15 residues. V shed 5 bases and J shed 4 bases, with 17 bases lying between them. Germline CDR1 and CDR2: SGHVS and FQNEAQ. The CDR3 bases are TGTGCCAGCAGCCCCCGGGACCCTAACCTCTATGGCTACACCTTC. This codes for CASSPRDPNLYGYTF.

This chain links TRBV9 with TRBJ1-2; 8 bases line up with TRBD1. In germline, CDR1 is SGDLS, CDR2 YYNGEE. This CDR3 contains 12 residues. The V and J ends lost 4 bases and 8 bases, in that order; junction bases with no gene match: 4. CDR3 sequence reads: CASSKTGEGYTF. The CDR3 DNA reads as TGTGCCAGCAGCAAGACAGGGGAGGGCTACACCTTC.

The chain links TRBV5-1 to TRBJ1-1, with 9 bases identical to TRBD1. Per germline, CDR1 SGHRS and CDR2 YFSETQ. This CDR3 region has 16 residues. V shed 4 bases and J 5 bases; nucleotides not matched to a gene: 12. The CDR3 coding sequence is TGCGCCAGCAGCCGGACAGGGGAGTACTTGTGGACTGAAGCTTTCTTT. Translation: CASSRTGEYLWTEAFF.

This sequence joins TRBV28 and TRBJ1-1; a possible D gene is TRBD1 (5 bases). V was trimmed by 8 bases and J by 1 base, leaving 5 bases between them. The CDR3 runs to 11 residues. Germline V gene data show CDR1 as MDHEN and CDR2 as SYDVKM. The chain's CDR3 is CASGGNTEAFF. For the CDR3, the DNA is TGTGCCAGCGGGGGGAACACTGAAGCTTTCTTT.

The chain combines TRBV28 with TRBJ2-1; possibly TRBD2 for D (6 bases). Per the germline V gene, CDR1 is MDHEN and CDR2 is SYDVKM. Trimming removed 3 bases at V and 6 bases at J, with 15 bases between. CDR3 length: 15 residues. CDR3 DNA sequence: TGTGCCAGCAGTTTGCGGGATGGAGGACGCAATGAGCAGTTCTTC. Encoded protein: CASSLRDGGRNEQFF.

V usage is TRBV14 and J usage is TRBJ1-1; 7 bases agree with TRBD1. V trimming: 1 base; J trimming: 1 base; junction bases outside the gene matches: 3. The CDR3 length is 15 residues. Germline lookup yields CDR1 SGHDN and CDR2 FVKESK. The CDR3 bases are TGTGCCAGCAGCCAAGGAGAGGGGGCGAACACTGAAGCTTTCTTT. As protein: CASSQGEGANTEAFF.

J is TRBJ2-2 and V is TRBV5-1; the D is unclear. This CDR3 contains 15 residues. Germline assignment: CDR1 SGHRS and CDR2 YFSETQ. Trimming removed 10 bases at V and 1 base at J, with 17 bases between. DNA of the CDR3: TGCGCCGGAACCCCTCCCCAGAGGAACACCGGGGAGCTGTTTTTT. This codes for CAGTPPQRNTGELFF.

For this clone: The CDR3 ends on some other residue instead of the conserved phenylalanine or tryptophan, so this is likely a read error. The DNA is omitted, as the CDR3 cannot be located on it reliably, and the CDR3 follows TCRdb's listing. The chain links TRBV28 to TRBJ2-7. The CDR3 is 16 amino acids long, termini counted. The germline CDR1 and CDR2 sequences are MDHEN and SYDVKM. The CDR3 region is CASSFGQMRNGRRFVL.

V is TRBV5-4 and J is TRBJ2-3; TRBD2 agrees at 10 bases. V lost 3 bases and J lost 1; bases outside the gene matches: 5. Germline V gives CDR1 SGHNT, CDR2 YYREEE (reference sequence). This CDR3 is 16 amino acids long. The CDR3 coding sequence is TGTGCCAGCAGCTATCTAGCGGGAGAGGGCACAGATACGCAGTATTTT. The encoded protein is CASSYLAGEGTDTQYF.

This chain links TRBV28 with TRBJ1-2, with D possibly TRBD1 on 6 matching bases. Trimming pared 6 bases from V and 0 bases from J, leaving 17 bases between. The length of the CDR3 is 16 residues. Germline V lookup: CDR1 MDHEN, CDR2 SYDVKM. The chain's CDR3 is CASSPPKQGPNYGYTF. Written as DNA, the CDR3 is TGTGCCAGCAGCCCGCCGAAACAGGGCCCTAACTATGGCTACACCTTC.

The chain is built from TRBV5-4 and TRBJ2-7, with D possibly TRBD2 on 5 matching bases. V was cut by 4 bases and J by 0 bases, with 11 bases left in between. This CDR3 is 14 amino acids long. From germline, CDR1 is SGHNT and CDR2 YYREEE (reference sequence). The CDR3 here is CASSVSESSYEQYF. The CDR3 DNA is TGTGCCAGCAGCGTTAGCGAGAGCTCCTACGAGCAGTACTTC.

This chain links TRBV12-5 with TRBJ1-3, with D tentatively TRBD1 (6 bases). The CDR3 totals 17 residues. V was trimmed by 4 bases and J by 0 bases, leaving 16 bases between them. The germline V gene encodes CDR1 LGHNT and CDR2 FRNRAP. CDR3 nucleotide sequence: TGTGCTAGTGGTTCCCCTACAGGGAACGGCTCTGGAAACACCATATATTTT. Amino acid sequence: CASGSPTGNGSGNTIYF. Variable domain in full (rest from reference TRBV12-5 and TRBJ1-3): DARVTQTPRHKVTEMGQEVTMRCQPILGHNTVFWYRQTMMQGLELLAYFRNRAPLDDSGMPKDRFSAEMPDATLATLKIQPSEPRDSAVYFCASGSPTGNGSGNTIYFGEGSWLTVV.

V is TRBV28 and J is TRBJ1-4, with D uncertain. Trimming took 3 bases from V and 0 from J, leaving 11 bases between them. Germline CDR1 reads MDHEN; CDR2 reads SYDVKM. The CDR3 contains 16 residues. CDR3 DNA sequence: TGTGCCAGCAGTTTCCGACTTACCTCAACTAATGAAAAACTGTTTTTT. As protein: CASSFRLTSTNEKLFF.

This clone was observed a single time. The gene calls are TRBV27 and TRBJ2-7, with 9 positions matching TRBD2. This CDR3 is 17 amino acids long. Trimming removed 5 bases from V and 2 bases from J; junction bases left unmatched: 13. Germline-derived CDR1 and CDR2 are MNHEY and SMNVEV (reference sequence). The CDR3 region is CASSPRPKREEAYEQYF. In DNA, the CDR3 is TGTGCCAGCAGTCCGCGCCCTAAGCGGGAGGAGGCCTACGAGCAGTACTTC.

The chain links TRBV27 to TRBJ1-1, with TRBD1 identical over 12 bases. Trimming at V came to 4 bases and at J to 0 bases, leaving 3 bases not matched to a gene. This CDR3 has 16 amino acids. Germline CDR1 and CDR2: MNHEY and SMNVEV (reference sequence). CDR3 DNA sequence: TGTGCCAGCAGTTCGGGACAGGGGGCGATGAACACTGAAGCTTTCTTT. Amino acids: CASSSGQGAMNTEAFF.

CDR3 in amino acids: CATREGTLGTEAFF. The CDR3 coding sequence is TGTGCCACAAGAGAGGGGACCCTCGGGACTGAAGCTTTCTTT. The chain uses TRBV6-1 and TRBJ1-1, with D tentatively TRBD1 (5 bases). From germline, CDR1 is MNHNS and CDR2 SASEGT. The V gene lost 10 bases and the J gene lost 5 bases, with 20 bases spanning the gap. This CDR3 comprises 14 residues.

The J gene is TRBJ2-7, the V gene TRBV27, with 8 bases that match TRBD2. This CDR3 has 14 amino acids. Per germline, CDR1 MNHEY and CDR2 SMNVEV (reference sequence). V was pared by 4 bases and J by 0 bases, with 2 bases of the junction left unmatched. The CDR3 region is CASSYRGGSYEQYF. For the CDR3, the DNA is TGTGCCAGCAGTTACCGGGGGGGCTCCTACGAGCAGTACTTC.

The rearrangement joins TRBV28 to TRBJ2-7; 13 bases align to TRBD2. Germline loops: CDR1 MDHEN, CDR2 SYDVKM. This CDR3 has 17 residues. With V trimmed by 8 bases and J by 0 bases, 10 bases remained unmatched. This CDR3 is CASLSGTSGVSSYEQYF. The CDR3 DNA sequence: TGTGCCAGCCTCTCCGGGACTAGCGGGGTAAGCTCCTACGAGCAGTACTTC.

V and J are TRBV7-9 and TRBJ2-2; 11 positions agree with TRBD2. The CDR3 is 18 amino acids. Germline CDR1 SEHNR, CDR2 FQNEAQ (reference sequence). The V and J ends lost 1 base and 3 bases, in that order; junction bases with no gene match: 7. Here the CDR3 DNA reads TGTGCCAGCAGCTTAGGGACTAGCGGGCTCCTAGACACCGGGGAGCTGTTTTTT. This sequence encodes CASSLGTSGLLDTGELFF.

This rearrangement joins TRBV28 to TRBJ1-2; D not certain. V shed 6 bases and J shed 6 bases, with 11 bases lying between them. CDR1 and CDR2 (germline): MDHEN, SYDVKM. The CDR3 consists of 12 residues. In DNA form, the CDR3 reads TGTGCCAGCAGAGGGCCGAGGGATGGCTACACCTTC. This translates into CASRGPRDGYTF.

The chain recombines TRBV25-1 with TRBJ2-7, with 7 bases that match TRBD1. This CDR3 is 17 amino acids long. The germline V gene encodes CDR1 MGHDK and CDR2 SYGVNS. J gave up 0 bases and V 2 bases, and 10 bases lay outside the gene matches. The CDR3 nucleotides read TGTGCCAGCAGTGAAAGTTACCGGGACAGCTTCTCCTACGAGCAGTACTTC. This sequence encodes CASSESYRDSFSYEQYF.

The chain combines TRBV5-1 with TRBJ2-7; 16 nucleotides agree with TRBD2. The CDR3 totals 18 residues. V lost 0 bases to trimming and J lost 4 bases; unmatched junction nucleotides: 7. Looked up from germline, CDR1 is SGHRS and CDR2 is YFSETQ. CDR3 loop: CASSLASGLAGGNYEQYF. The CDR3 region has the DNA TGCGCCAGCAGCTTGGCATCGGGACTAGCGGGAGGGAATTACGAGCAGTACTTC.